Sequencing of this T cell receptor beta chain was carried out in a study of OX40 agonist ivuxolimab in advanced cancers. As for the study in general: An anti-OX40 (CD134) antibody with agonistic activity, ivuxolimab, was administered to patients. Age averaged about 62 years (range about 20 to 79), and around 78% were male. It was permissible to have had prior anti-PD-1, anti-PD-L1 or anti-CTLA-4 therapy, and less than 45% had some.

TCRdb's copy holds only in-frame clones and misses some; the assay was immunoSEQ multiplex PCR. In the table there are more than 20,000 clones, less than 90% of which are singletons. Germline values: CDR1 SQVTM, CDR2 ANQGSEA. The length of the CDR3 is 13 residues. Losses at the gene ends were 2 bases for V and 8 bases for J; bases not matched to a gene: 4. The sample consisted of CD4+ or CD8+ T cells sorted from blood, taken in a trial of the OX40 agonist ivuxolimab. V is TRBV29-1 and J is TRBJ1-4; 8 bases align to TRBD1. The receptor was isolated from an adult with an advanced solid tumor such as melanoma, head and neck, liver or kidney cancer. The CDR3: CSVEYRGEEKLFF. DNA for the CDR3: TGCAGCGTTGAATACAGGGGGGAAGAAAAACTGTTTTTT.